Each of the 5 T cell receptor beta chains below was sequenced from the same sample in a study of blood T cell repertoires in COVID-19. The table came from immunoSEQ multiplex PCR; TCRdb's copy has only in-frame clones and leaves some out. The table shows hundreds of thousands of clones, with 65% to 90% occurring only once. The sequencing input was peripheral blood. These receptors were collected from a human donor in a cohort sampled during active COVID-19.

In its sample, this clone was seen once. V gene TRBV5-1 combines with J gene TRBJ2-5; D uncertain. CDR1 is SGHRS, CDR2 YFSETQ, per germline. Trimming pared 2 bases from V and 0 bases from J, leaving 5 bases between. The CDR3 is 13 residues long. The CDR3 here is CASSFSYQETQYF. CDR3 nucleotides: TGCGCCAGCAGCTTCTCGTACCAAGAGACCCAGTACTTC.

For this clone: One end of the junction varies from germline; a read error may be responsible. The V and J genes are TRBV5-6 and TRBJ1-2; D is possibly TRBD1 (6 bases). The germline V gene encodes CDR1 SGHDT and CDR2 YYEEEE. There are 12 residues in the CDR3. As DNA, the CDR3 is TGTGCCAGCGACTCCGGGGGGCAGGGCAAGAACTTC. Translating gives CASDSGGQGKNF.

The V and J genes are TRBV6-6 and TRBJ1-1; D may be TRBD1 (5 bases). Germline lookup yields CDR1 MNHNY and CDR2 SVGAGI (reference sequence). Between the trimmed V and J ends, which lost 6 bases and 6 bases, there was a span of 17 bases. The CDR3 consists of 14 residues. The CDR3 DNA reads as TGTGCCAGCAGCTGGGGACTGGGGCAACCTGAAGCTTTCTTT. This translates into CASSWGLGQPEAFF.

V usage is TRBV30 and J usage is TRBJ2-7, with 13 bases matching TRBD2. The trim removed 2 bases at V and 1 base at J, leaving 11 bases unmatched. Germline CDR1 and CDR2: GTSNPN and SVGIG (reference sequence). This CDR3 comprises 18 residues. The CDR3 nucleotides are TGTGCCTGGAGTCCGGGGACAGAGGGACTAGCGGGGTCCTACGAGCAGTACTTC. As protein: CAWSPGTEGLAGSYEQYF.

The chain has TRBV5-4 and TRBJ2-3; 10 nucleotides agree with TRBD2. Trimming at V came to 1 base and at J to 2 bases, leaving 4 bases not matched to a gene. The CDR3 consists of 16 residues. CDR1 is SGHNT, CDR2 YYREEE, per germline (reference sequence). CDR3 bases: TGTGCCAGCAGCTTGACTAGCGGGAAAAACACAGATACGCAGTATTTT. It specifies CASSLTSGKNTDTQYF.